These 26 T cell receptor beta chains originate from one sample sequenced in a study of cytomegalovirus exposure and HLA in healthy donors. Primers for the PCR totalled 60 Vbeta and 13 Jbeta. The table came from immunoSEQ multiplex PCR; TCRdb's copy has only in-frame clones and leaves some out. The sample totals 95,000 to 150,000 clones. Material: PBMCs. Receptors originate from a young man in good health and CMV-seronegative.

V usage is TRBV30 and J usage is TRBJ2-7; tentative D call: TRBD2 (7 bases). V dropped 1 base and J dropped 4 bases, with 14 bases sitting between them. CDR1 and CDR2 from the germline V gene are GTSNPN and SVGIG (reference sequence). The CDR3 runs to 14 residues. The CDR3 protein is CAWSATGGGYEQYF. The CDR3 bases are TGTGCCTGGAGTGCAACGGGGGGCGGGTACGAGCAGTACTTC. The whole variable domain, filled in from reference TRBV30 and TRBJ2-7, reads SQTIHQWPATLVQPVGSPLSLECTVEGTSNPNLYWYRQAAGRGLQLLFYSVGIGQISSEVPQNLSASRPQDRQFILSSKKLLLSDSGFYLCAWSATGGGYEQYFGPGTRLTVT.

This chain joins TRBV5-1 and TRBJ1-2; TRBD1 is a possible D gene (6 bases). CDR1 and CDR2 from the germline V gene are SGHRS and YFSETQ. With 5 bases removed from V and 4 bases from J, the gap between germline ends came to 12 bases. This CDR3 contains 13 residues. This CDR3 is CASSRQVSYGYTF. The CDR3 bases are TGCGCCAGCAGTCGACAGGTTAGCTATGGCTACACCTTC. Using reference TRBV5-1 and TRBJ1-2 for the parts outside the CDR3, the full variable domain is KAGVTQTPRYLIKTRGQQVTLSCSPISGHRSVSWYQQTPGQGLQFLFEYFSETQRNKGNFPGRFSGRQFSNSRSEMNVSTLELGDSALYLCASSRQVSYGYTFGSGTRLTVV.

The chain recombines TRBV18 with TRBJ2-7; 11 positions match TRBD2. The CDR3 extends over 17 amino acids. V shed 5 bases, J shed 6 bases, and the junction held 15 bases outside the gene matches. The germline V gene has CDR1 KGHSH and CDR2 LQKENI. The CDR3 loop reads CASSSWSPSGRTGEQYF. CDR3 DNA: TGTGCCAGCTCAAGTTGGTCCCCTAGCGGGAGGACTGGCGAGCAGTACTTC.

V gene TRBV19 combines with J gene TRBJ2-7, with D maybe TRBD1 (6 bases). This CDR3 spans 13 amino acids. Trimming pared 3 bases from V and 5 bases from J, leaving 11 bases between. CDR1 is LNHDA and CDR2 is SQIVND in the germline V gene (reference sequence). The CDR3 region has the DNA TGTGCCAGTAGTATCTTAGGGGGAGACGAGCAGTACTTC. Amino acid sequence: CASSILGGDEQYF.

Here the CDR3 DNA reads TGTGCCAGCAGCTTTCGGGGTAGCGGAACCTACGAGCAGTACTTC. This translates into CASSFRGSGTYEQYF. The chain employs TRBV27 and TRBJ2-5; a possible D gene is TRBD2 (6 bases). The J call is uncertain, as TRBJ2-7 better fits the DNA end. CDR1 and CDR2 (germline): MNHEY, SMNVEV (reference sequence). CDR3 length equals 15 residues.

V and J are TRBV15 and TRBJ1-5; 9 bases line up with TRBD1. The CDR3 is made up of 16 amino acids. The ends lost 3 bases at V and 4 bases at J; junction bases unmatched: 7. Germline CDR1 LNHNV, CDR2 YYDKDF (reference sequence). The CDR3 bases are TGTGCCACCAGCAGCTCCGGGACAGGGAAAAATCAGCCCCAGCATTTT. Translated, it gives CATSSSGTGKNQPQHF. Full variable domain (remainder filled in from reference TRBV15 and TRBJ1-5): DAMVIQNPRYQVTQFGKPVTLSCSQTLNHNVMYWYQQKSSQAPKLLFHYYDKDFNNEADTPDNFQSRRPNTSFCFLDIRSPGLGDTAMYLCATSSSGTGKNQPQHFGDGTRLSIL.

The chain employs TRBV27 and TRBJ2-5; 7 nucleotides match TRBD2. V gave up 7 bases and J gave up 4 bases; unmatched junction bases: 9. The CDR3 extends over 14 amino acids. Germline CDR1 is MNHEY and CDR2 is SMNVEV (reference sequence). CDR3 sequence: CASTPLSGGETQYF. CDR3 sequence (DNA): TGTGCCAGCACCCCCCTCTCGGGGGGAGAGACCCAGTACTTC.

This chain connects TRBV29-1 to TRBJ2-7, with D perhaps matching TRBD2 (6 bases). Germline-derived CDR1 and CDR2 are SQVTM and ANQGSEA. The CDR3 contains 14 residues. V dropped 7 bases and J dropped 2 bases, with 18 bases sitting between them. In DNA form, the CDR3 reads TGCAGCGCTGTAGGGAGGTACCCAACCTACGAGCAGTACTTC. Translated: CSAVGRYPTYEQYF.

This sequence joins TRBV6-5 and TRBJ1-5; weak D call: TRBD1 (6 bases). The CDR3 contains 15 residues. V was trimmed by 6 bases and J by 3 bases, leaving 15 bases between them. Germline CDR1 MNHEY, CDR2 SVGAGI. The CDR3 DNA follows: TGTGCCAGCAGCTCCACAGGGATGAACAATCAGCCCCAGCATTTT. This codes for CASSSTGMNNQPQHF.

The chain carries TRBV19 and TRBJ1-5; D might be TRBD1 (6 bases). Germline V lookup: CDR1 LNHDA, CDR2 SQIVND (reference sequence). The CDR3 has 15 residues. V was shortened by 4 bases and J by 4 bases, with 14 bases between the two germline ends. CDR3 DNA: TGTGCCAGTAGTACCGACCGGGACAAAAATCAGCCCCAGCATTTT. It codes for CASSTDRDKNQPQHF. Using reference TRBV19 and TRBJ1-5 for the parts outside the CDR3, the full variable domain is DGGITQSPKYLFRKEGQNVTLSCEQNLNHDAMYWYRQDPGQGLRLIYYSQIVNDFQKGDIAEGYSVSREKKESFPLTVTSAQKNPTAFYLCASSTDRDKNQPQHFGDGTRLSIL.

The V and J genes are TRBV7-2 and TRBJ2-3; TRBD2 matches 7 bases. Looked up from germline, CDR1 is SGHTA and CDR2 is FQGNSA. The CDR3 spans 15 residues. J gave up 2 bases and V 5 bases, and 7 bases lay outside the gene matches. The CDR3 here is CASSRELADTDTQYF. The CDR3 region has the DNA TGTGCCAGCAGCCGTGAGCTAGCGGACACAGATACGCAGTATTTT.

The chain has TRBV4-2 and TRBJ2-5, with 13 bases lining up with TRBD2. J was trimmed by 1 base and V by 1 base; bases with no gene match: 6. The CDR3 covers 18 residues. Germline CDR1 reads LGHNA; CDR2 reads YNFKEQ. CDR3 bases: TGTGCCAGCAGCCAAGCCAGACTAGCGGGAGGAGGCCAAGAGACCCAGTACTTC. This sequence encodes CASSQARLAGGGQETQYF.

The rearrangement links TRBV19 to TRBJ1-1; TRBD1 agrees at 11 bases. The CDR3 extends over 14 amino acids. Germline CDR1 LNHDA, CDR2 SQIVND (reference sequence). V shed 5 bases, J shed 4 bases, and the junction held 3 bases outside the gene matches. The DNA of the CDR3 is TGTGCCAGTAGTTTGGACAGGGGGCTCACTGAAGCTTTCTTT. Its translation: CASSLDRGLTEAFF.

The chain couples TRBV19 to TRBJ2-5; weak D call: TRBD1 (5 bases). The end of the DNA fits TRBJ2-7 better, so the J call may be wrong. This CDR3 has 15 amino acids. The V gene's germline CDR1 is LNHDA and CDR2 SQIVND (reference sequence). CDR3 amino acids: CASSAPRESSYEQYF. The CDR3 DNA reads TGTGCCAGTAGTGCCCCCAGGGAAAGCTCCTACGAGCAGTACTTC.

The chain employs TRBV7-2 and TRBJ2-7; TRBD2 aligns across 10 bases. V trimming: 5 bases; J trimming: 7 bases; junction bases outside the gene matches: 5. The CDR3 has 13 amino acids. Per the germline V gene, CDR1 is SGHTA and CDR2 is FQGNSA. In DNA, the CDR3 is TGTGCCAGCAGCCTCCCGGGACTAGCGGAGCAGTACTTC. It translates to CASSLPGLAEQYF.

The chain employs TRBV5-4 and TRBJ1-1; TRBD1 is a possible D gene (5 bases). CDR3 length: 15 residues. Germline CDR1 SGHNT, CDR2 YYREEE (reference sequence). V dropped 6 bases and J dropped 5 bases, with 20 bases sitting between them. CDR3: CASTILRGYRTEAFF. CDR3 sequence (DNA): TGTGCCAGCACCATCCTGCGGGGCTATCGGACTGAAGCTTTCTTT.

The rearrangement joins TRBV5-1 to TRBJ2-2, with a possible D match to TRBD1 (6 bases). V was clipped by 3 bases and J by 2 bases, with 11 bases between them. The CDR3 is made up of 15 amino acids. The germline gives CDR1 SGHRS, CDR2 YFSETQ. The CDR3 coding sequence is TGCGCCAGCAGCTCCGGGACACCCAACACCGGGGAGCTGTTTTTT. It encodes CASSSGTPNTGELFF.

V usage is TRBV7-9 and J usage is TRBJ2-3, with 8 positions matching TRBD2. This CDR3 is 16 amino acids long. Per the germline V gene, CDR1 is SEHNR and CDR2 is FQNEAQ (reference sequence). The J segment lost 3 bases and the V segment lost 5 bases, leaving 10 bases of the junction unmatched. The CDR3 sequence is CASSQTSGGGTDTQYF. The CDR3 DNA follows: TGTGCCAGCAGCCAAACTAGCGGAGGGGGGACAGATACGCAGTATTTT.

In DNA form, the CDR3 reads TGTGCCAGCAGTGCGGGACAGGGCTTACCCCAGCATTTT. Translation gives CASSAGQGLPQHF. This chain links TRBV25-1 with TRBJ1-5; 9 bases fit TRBD1. The ends lost 4 bases at V and 10 bases at J; junction bases unmatched: 5. This CDR3 comprises 13 residues. Germline values: CDR1 MGHDK, CDR2 SYGVNS.

The rearrangement uses TRBV28 and TRBJ1-5; TRBD1 agrees at 9 bases. The germline gives CDR1 MDHEN, CDR2 SYDVKM. The CDR3 has 16 amino acids. V trimming: 5 bases; J trimming: 1 base; junction bases outside the gene matches: 6. CDR3 DNA sequence: TGTGCCAGCAGTCCCGGGACAGGGTTCAGCAATCAGCCCCAGCATTTT. This encodes CASSPGTGFSNQPQHF.

CDR3 protein: CASSLGTSGTDTQYF. CDR3 sequence (DNA): TGTGCCAGCAGCCTCGGGACTAGCGGCACAGATACGCAGTATTTT. The J gene is TRBJ2-3, the V gene TRBV7-9, with 10 bases that match TRBD2. V shed 5 bases and J 1 base; nucleotides not matched to a gene: 3. CDR1 is SEHNR and CDR2 is FQNEAQ in the germline V gene (reference sequence). The CDR3 loop spans 15 amino acids.

The rearrangement uses TRBV6-5 and TRBJ2-1, with a weak D call TRBD2 (5 bases). CDR1 is MNHEY and CDR2 is SVGAGI in the germline V gene. Trimming took 0 bases from V and 6 from J, leaving 6 bases between them. The CDR3 length is 13 residues. The CDR3 loop reads CASSYSRANEQFF. The CDR3 bases are TGTGCCAGCAGTTACTCGCGGGCCAATGAGCAGTTCTTC.

The chain recombines TRBV9 with TRBJ2-1, with 13 nucleotides matching TRBD2. Germline loops: CDR1 SGDLS, CDR2 YYNGEE. The CDR3 loop spans 15 amino acids. Trimming took 4 bases from V and 6 from J; bases not matched to a gene: 4. The CDR3 nucleotides read TGTGCCAGCAGCATGACTAGCGGGAGGTCCAATGAGCAGTTCTTC. It codes for CASSMTSGRSNEQFF. Full variable domain (rest looked up from reference TRBV9 and TRBJ2-1): DSGVTQTPKHLITATGQRVTLRCSPRSGDLSVYWYQQSLDQGLQFLIQYYNGEERAKGNILERFSAQQFPDLHSELNLSSLELGDSALYFCASSMTSGRSNEQFFGPGTRLTVL.

The V call is TRBV9, the J call TRBJ2-7; 8 bases fit TRBD1. Germline CDR1 and CDR2: SGDLS and YYNGEE. The CDR3 covers 15 residues. With V trimmed by 0 bases and J by 4 bases, 6 bases remained unmatched. CDR3 sequence: CASSVDGQGGYEQYF. As DNA, the CDR3 is TGTGCCAGCAGCGTAGATGGACAGGGTGGATACGAGCAGTACTTC.

The chain joins TRBV9 to TRBJ2-1, with 9 nucleotides matching TRBD2. Germline CDR1 SGDLS, CDR2 YYNGEE. This CDR3 has 20 amino acids. J was trimmed by 0 bases and V by 3 bases; bases with no gene match: 16. CDR3 sequence reads: CASSAAQRGAIPSSYNEQFF. DNA for the CDR3: TGTGCCAGCAGCGCTGCCCAGCGGGGGGCCATTCCGAGCTCCTACAATGAGCAGTTCTTC.

The chain has TRBV7-9 and TRBJ2-3, with 15 bases identical to TRBD2. The CDR3 extends over 18 amino acids. In germline, CDR1 is SEHNR, CDR2 FQNEAQ (reference sequence). The trim removed 5 bases at V and 1 base at J, leaving 7 bases unmatched. CDR3 region: CASSLGLAGGPRTDTQYF. CDR3 bases: TGTGCCAGCAGCCTCGGACTAGCGGGAGGGCCTCGCACAGATACGCAGTATTTT.